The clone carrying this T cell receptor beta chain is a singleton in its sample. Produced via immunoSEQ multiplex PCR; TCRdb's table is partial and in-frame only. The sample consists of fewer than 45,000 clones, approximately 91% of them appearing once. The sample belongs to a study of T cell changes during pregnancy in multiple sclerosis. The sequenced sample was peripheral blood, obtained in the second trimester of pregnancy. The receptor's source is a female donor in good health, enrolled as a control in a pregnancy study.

The CDR3 is CASSVNTEAFF. The CDR3 DNA sequence: TGTGCCAGCTCCGTGAACACTGAAGCTTTCTTT. The rearrangement links TRBV7-2 to TRBJ1-1, with D unclear. The CDR3 runs 11 residues. CDR1 SGHTA and CDR2 FQGNSA come from the germline V gene. The ends were cut back, 8 bases at V and 0 bases at J, with 4 bases in the middle.